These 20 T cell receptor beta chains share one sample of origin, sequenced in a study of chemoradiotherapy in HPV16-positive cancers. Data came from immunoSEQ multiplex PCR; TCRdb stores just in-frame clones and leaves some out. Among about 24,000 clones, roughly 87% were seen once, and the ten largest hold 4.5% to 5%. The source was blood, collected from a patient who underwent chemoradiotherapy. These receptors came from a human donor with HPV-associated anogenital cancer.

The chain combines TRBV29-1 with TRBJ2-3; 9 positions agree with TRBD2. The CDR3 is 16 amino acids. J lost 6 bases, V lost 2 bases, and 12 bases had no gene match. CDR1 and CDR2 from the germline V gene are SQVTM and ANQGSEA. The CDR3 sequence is CSVEQTAGGPGDTQYF. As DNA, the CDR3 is TGCAGCGTTGAACAGACGGCGGGGGGGCCGGGTGATACGCAGTATTTT.

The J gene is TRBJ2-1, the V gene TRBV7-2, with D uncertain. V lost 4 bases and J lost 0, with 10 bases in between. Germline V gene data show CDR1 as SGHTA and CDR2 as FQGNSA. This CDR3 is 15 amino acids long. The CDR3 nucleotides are TGTGCCAGCAGCTCGTCGCCTCACTCCTACAATGAGCAGTTCTTC. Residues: CASSSSPHSYNEQFF.

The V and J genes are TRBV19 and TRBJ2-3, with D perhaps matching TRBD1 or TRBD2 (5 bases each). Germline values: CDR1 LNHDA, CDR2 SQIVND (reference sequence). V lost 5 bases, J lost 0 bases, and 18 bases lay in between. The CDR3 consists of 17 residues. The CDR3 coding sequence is TGTGCCAGTAGTCATGATCCGGGACGGCCGAGCACAGATACGCAGTATTTT. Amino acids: CASSHDPGRPSTDTQYF.

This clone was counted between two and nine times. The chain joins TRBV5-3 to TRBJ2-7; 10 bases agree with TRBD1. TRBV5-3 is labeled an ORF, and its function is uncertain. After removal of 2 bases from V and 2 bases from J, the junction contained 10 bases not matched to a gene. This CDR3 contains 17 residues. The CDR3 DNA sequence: TGTGCCAGAAGCTTCCCTCCCAAGGACAGGGGGGCCTACGAGCAGTACTTC. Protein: CARSFPPKDRGAYEQYF.

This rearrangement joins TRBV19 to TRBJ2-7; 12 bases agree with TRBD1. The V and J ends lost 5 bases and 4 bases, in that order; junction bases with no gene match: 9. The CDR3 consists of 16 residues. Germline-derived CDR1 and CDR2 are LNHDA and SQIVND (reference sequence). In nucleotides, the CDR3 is TGTGCCAGTAGTCGCGGAGGGACAGGGGGCTTATACGAGCAGTACTTC. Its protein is CASSRGGTGGLYEQYF.

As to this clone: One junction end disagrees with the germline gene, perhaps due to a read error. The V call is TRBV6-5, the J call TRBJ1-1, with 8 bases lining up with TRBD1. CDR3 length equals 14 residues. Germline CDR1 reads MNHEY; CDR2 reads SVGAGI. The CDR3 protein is CAGSIQGDYTEAFF. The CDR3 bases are TGTGCCGGCAGTATACAGGGGGACTACACTGAAGCTTTCTTT.

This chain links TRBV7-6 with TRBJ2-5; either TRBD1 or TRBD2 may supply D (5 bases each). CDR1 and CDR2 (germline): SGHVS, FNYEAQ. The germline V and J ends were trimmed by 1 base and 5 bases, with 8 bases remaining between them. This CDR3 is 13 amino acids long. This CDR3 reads CASSLGGMETQYF. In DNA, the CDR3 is TGTGCCAGCAGCTTAGGGGGGATGGAGACCCAGTACTTC.

DNA of the CDR3: TGTGCCAGCAGTGGACAGGGGAATCAGCCCCAGCATTTT. It encodes CASSGQGNQPQHF. The chain carries TRBV25-1 and TRBJ1-5; TRBD1 matches 8 bases. After removal of 4 bases from V and 4 bases from J, the junction contained 0 bases not matched to a gene. CDR3 size: 13 residues. The germline gives CDR1 MGHDK, CDR2 SYGVNS.

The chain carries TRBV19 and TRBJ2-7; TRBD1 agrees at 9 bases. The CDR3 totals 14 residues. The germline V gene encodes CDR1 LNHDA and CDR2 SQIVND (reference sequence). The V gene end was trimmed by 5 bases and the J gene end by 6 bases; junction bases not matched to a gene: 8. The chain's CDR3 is CASSPDRGSGEQYF. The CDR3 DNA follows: TGTGCCAGTAGTCCGGACAGGGGCTCAGGCGAGCAGTACTTC.

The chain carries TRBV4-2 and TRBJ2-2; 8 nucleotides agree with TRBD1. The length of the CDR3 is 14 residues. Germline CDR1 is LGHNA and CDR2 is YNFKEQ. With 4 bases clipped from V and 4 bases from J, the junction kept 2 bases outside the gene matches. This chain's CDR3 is CASSLGTGTGELFF. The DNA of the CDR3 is TGTGCCAGCAGCCTTGGGACAGGCACCGGGGAGCTGTTTTTT.

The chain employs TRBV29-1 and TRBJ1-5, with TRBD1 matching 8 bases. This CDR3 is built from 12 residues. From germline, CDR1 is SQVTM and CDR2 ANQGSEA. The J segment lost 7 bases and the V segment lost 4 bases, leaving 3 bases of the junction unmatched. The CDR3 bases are TGCAGCGTTGGAACAGGGGGACAGCCCCAGCATTTT. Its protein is CSVGTGGQPQHF. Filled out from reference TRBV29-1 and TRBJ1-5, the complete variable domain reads SAVISQKPSRDICQRGTSLTIQCQVDSQVTMMFWYRQQPGQSLTLIATANQGSEATYESGFVIDKFPISRPNLTFSTLTVSNMSPEDSSIYLCSVGTGGQPQHFGDGTRLSIL.

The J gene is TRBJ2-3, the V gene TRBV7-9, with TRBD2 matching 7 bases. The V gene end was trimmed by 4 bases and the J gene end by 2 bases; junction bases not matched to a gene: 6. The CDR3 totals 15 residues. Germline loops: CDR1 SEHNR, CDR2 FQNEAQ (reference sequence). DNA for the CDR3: TGTGCCAGCAGCTCCACTAGCGACCCCACAGATACGCAGTATTTT. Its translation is CASSSTSDPTDTQYF.

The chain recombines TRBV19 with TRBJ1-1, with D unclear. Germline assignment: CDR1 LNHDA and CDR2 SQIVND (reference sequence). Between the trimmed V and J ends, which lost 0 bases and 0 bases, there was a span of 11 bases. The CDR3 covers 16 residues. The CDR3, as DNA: TGTGCCAGTAGTATAGATCCCTCCCCGTTGAACACTGAAGCTTTCTTT. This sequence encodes CASSIDPSPLNTEAFF. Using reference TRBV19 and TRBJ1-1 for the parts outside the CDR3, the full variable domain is DGGITQSPKYLFRKEGQNVTLSCEQNLNHDAMYWYRQDPGQGLRLIYYSQIVNDFQKGDIAEGYSVSREKKESFPLTVTSAQKNPTAFYLCASSIDPSPLNTEAFFGQGTRLTVV.

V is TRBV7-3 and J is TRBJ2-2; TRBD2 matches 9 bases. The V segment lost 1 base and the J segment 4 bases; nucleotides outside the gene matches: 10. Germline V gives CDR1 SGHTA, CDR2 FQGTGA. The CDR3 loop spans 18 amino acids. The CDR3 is CASSLILAGGPFTGELFF. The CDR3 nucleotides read TGTGCCAGCAGCTTAATACTAGCGGGCGGTCCTTTCACCGGGGAGCTGTTTTTT.

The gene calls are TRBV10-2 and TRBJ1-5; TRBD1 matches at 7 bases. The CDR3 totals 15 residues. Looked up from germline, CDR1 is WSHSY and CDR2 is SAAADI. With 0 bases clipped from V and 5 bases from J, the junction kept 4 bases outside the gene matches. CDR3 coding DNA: TGCGCCAGCAGTGAGTCCAGGGGGGGCCATCAGCCCCAGCATTTT. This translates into CASSESRGGHQPQHF.

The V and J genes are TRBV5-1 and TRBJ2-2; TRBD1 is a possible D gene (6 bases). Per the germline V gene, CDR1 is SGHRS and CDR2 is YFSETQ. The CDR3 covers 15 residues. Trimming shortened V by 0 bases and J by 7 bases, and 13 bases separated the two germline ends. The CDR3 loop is CASSLVQGIDGELFF. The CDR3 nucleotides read TGCGCCAGCAGCTTGGTGCAGGGGATCGACGGGGAGCTGTTTTTT.

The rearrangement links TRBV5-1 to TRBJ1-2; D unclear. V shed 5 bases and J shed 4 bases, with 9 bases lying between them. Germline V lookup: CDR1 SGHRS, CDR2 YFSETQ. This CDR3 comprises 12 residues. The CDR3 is CASREESYGYTF. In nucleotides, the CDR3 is TGCGCCAGCAGGGAGGAGTCCTATGGCTACACCTTC.

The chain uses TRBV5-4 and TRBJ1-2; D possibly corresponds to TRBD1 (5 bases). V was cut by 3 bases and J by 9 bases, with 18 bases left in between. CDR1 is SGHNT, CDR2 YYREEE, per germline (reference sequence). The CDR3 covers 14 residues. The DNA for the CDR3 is TGTGCCAGCAGCTCGTCTTGGACAATGACTCGCTACACCTTC. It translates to CASSSSWTMTRYTF. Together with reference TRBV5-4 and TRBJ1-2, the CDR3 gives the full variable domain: ETGVTQSPTHLIKTRGQQVTLRCSSQSGHNTVSWYQQALGQGPQFIFQYYREEENGRGNFPPRFSGLQFPNYSSELNVNALELDDSALYLCASSSSWTMTRYTFGSGTRLTVV.

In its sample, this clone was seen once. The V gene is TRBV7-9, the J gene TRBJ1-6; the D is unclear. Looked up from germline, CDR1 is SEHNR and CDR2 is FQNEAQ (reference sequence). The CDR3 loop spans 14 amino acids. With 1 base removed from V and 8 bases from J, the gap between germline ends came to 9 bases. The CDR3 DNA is TGTGCCAGCAGCTTAGAATCAGGAGATTCACCCCTCCACTTT. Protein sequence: CASSLESGDSPLHF.

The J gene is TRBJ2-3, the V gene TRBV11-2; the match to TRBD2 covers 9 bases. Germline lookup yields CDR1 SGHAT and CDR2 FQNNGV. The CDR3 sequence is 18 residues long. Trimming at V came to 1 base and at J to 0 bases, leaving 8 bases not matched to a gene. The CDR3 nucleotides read TGTGCCAGCAGCTTAGGGTTCGCTAGCGGGGCTAGCACAGATACGCAGTATTTT. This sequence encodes CASSLGFASGASTDTQYF.